Below are 20 T cell receptor beta chains sequenced from a single sample in a study of CD8 T cells in Susac syndrome. Random hexamers primed reverse transcription of about 0.5 to 1 ug RNA. TCRdb redid the calling of the immunoSEQ multiplex PCR reads with MiXCR, one entry per CDR3 protein. This sample has about 240,000 distinct CDR3 sequences, with roughly 95% found just once. Sequencing used CD4+ T cells from PBMCs. The receptors were sampled from a human donor with Susac syndrome.

This clonotype was observed a single time. The V and J genes are TRBV14 and TRBJ1-2, with D unclear. The V end was cut by 0 bases, the J end by 0 bases, with 17 bases between. This CDR3 contains 18 residues. In germline, CDR1 is SGHDN, CDR2 FVKESK. CDR3 residues: CASSQDSWSDTTNYGYTF. The CDR3 nucleotides are TGTGCCAGCAGCCAAGATTCTTGGTCAGACACCACTAACTATGGCTACACCTTC. The variable domain in full, with the rest retrieved from reference TRBV14 and TRBJ1-2, is EAGVTQFPSHSVIEKGQTVTLRCDPISGHDNLYWYRRVMGKEIKFLLHFVKESKQDESGMPNNRFLAERTGGTYSTLKVQPAELEDSGVYFCASSQDSWSDTTNYGYTFGSGTRLTVV.

This clonotype was seen a single time. This chain links TRBV6-5 with TRBJ1-2, with D perhaps TRBD1 (6 bases). Trimming pared 2 bases from V and 6 bases from J, leaving 7 bases between. This CDR3 spans 12 amino acids. Germline V lookup: CDR1 MNHEY, CDR2 SVGAGI. DNA for the CDR3: TGTGCCAGCAGTTACAGGGGGGATGGCTACACCTTC. It is translated as CASSYRGDGYTF.

This rearrangement joins TRBV4-1 to TRBJ1-2; D uncertain. Germline loops: CDR1 MGHRA, CDR2 YSYEKL. The CDR3 has 15 amino acids. Trimming cost V 1 base and J 4 bases, with 13 bases left between them. The CDR3 spells CASSQADTNLYGYTF. The DNA for the CDR3 is TGCGCCAGCAGCCAAGCAGACACGAACCTCTATGGCTACACCTTC.

The chain uses TRBV5-1 and TRBJ2-7; D is perhaps TRBD1 or TRBD2 (5 bases each). Between the trimmed V and J ends, which lost 0 bases and 2 bases, there was a span of 12 bases. The CDR3 spans 15 residues. CDR1 SGHRS and CDR2 YFSETQ come from the germline V gene. The CDR3, as DNA: TGCGCCAGCAGCTTGGAGGGACGGACGGCCTACGAGCAGTACTTC. This gives the protein CASSLEGRTAYEQYF.

This sequence joins TRBV20-1 and TRBJ2-7; possibly TRBD1 or TRBD2 for D (5 bases each). The CDR3 consists of 15 residues. The ends were cut back, 4 bases at V and 0 bases at J, with 16 bases in the middle. Germline CDR1 DFQATT, CDR2 SNEGSKA (reference sequence). CDR3 sequence (DNA): TGCAGTGCTATTTACCCGGGACGGGTCTCCTACGAGCAGTACTTC. It yields the protein CSAIYPGRVSYEQYF.

This chain connects TRBV12-3 or TRBV12-4 to TRBJ1-5; D ambiguous. The CDR3 spans 13 residues. Trimming took 3 bases from V and 4 from J, leaving 7 bases between them. CDR3 coding DNA: TGTGCCAGCAGTTTGAGGGAGAATCAGCCCCAGCATTTT. Amino acid sequence: CASSLRENQPQHF.

The chain links TRBV24-1 to TRBJ1-5; D is unclear. V was clipped by 5 bases and J by 0 bases, with 4 bases between them. This CDR3 is built from 13 residues. Germline loops: CDR1 KGHDR, CDR2 SFDVKD. CDR3 region: CATSVRSNQPQHF. CDR3 DNA sequence: TGTGCCACCAGTGTTCGTAGCAATCAGCCCCAGCATTTT.

This clonotype was recorded only once. This chain connects TRBV6-5 to TRBJ1-1; D ambiguous. Germline V gene sequence: CDR1 MNHEY, CDR2 SVGAGI. The V end was cut by 4 bases, the J end by 0 bases, with 9 bases between. The CDR3 spans 14 residues. CDR3 amino acids: CASSSVRLNTEAFF. CDR3 coding DNA: TGTGCCAGCAGTTCGGTACGCCTGAACACTGAAGCTTTCTTT.

This sequence joins TRBV27 and TRBJ2-5, with D possibly being TRBD1 (6 bases). Trimming cost V 7 bases and J 0 bases, with 21 bases left between them. The CDR3 is 17 residues long. The V gene's germline CDR1 is MNHEY and CDR2 SMNVEV (reference sequence). The CDR3 DNA reads TGTGCCAGCACCCGAGGTTGGGGGCGATCAGACCAAGAGACCCAGTACTTC. As protein: CASTRGWGRSDQETQYF.

The chain links TRBV20-1 to TRBJ1-4; D uncertain. The CDR3 loop spans 13 amino acids. CDR1 is DFQATT, CDR2 SNEGSKA, per germline (reference sequence). For the CDR3, the DNA is TGCAGCGCCCTGATTCCAACTAATGAAAAACTGTTTTTT. Its protein is CSALIPTNEKLFF.

This chain connects TRBV20-1 to TRBJ1-1; possibly TRBD1 for D (6 bases). CDR1 and CDR2 from the germline V gene are DFQATT and SNEGSKA (reference sequence). Deletions cut 1 base from V and 6 bases from J, with 15 bases between. The CDR3 is 14 residues long. DNA for the CDR3: TGCAGTGCTAGAGTCCCGAGGGGGGGCGCTGAAGCTTTCTTT. It encodes CSARVPRGGAEAFF.

The rearrangement links TRBV20-1 to TRBJ2-1; TRBD2 matches at 7 bases. Germline V CDR1 and CDR2: DFQATT, SNEGSKA (reference sequence). Germline trimming cut 3 bases from V and 3 bases from J; bases unmatched to any gene: 5. This CDR3 region has 14 residues. CDR3 protein: CSASLRDYYNEQFF. The CDR3 bases are TGCAGTGCTAGTTTGCGGGACTACTACAATGAGCAGTTCTTC.

The rearrangement uses TRBV6-5 and TRBJ1-5; D may be TRBD1 (5 bases). The CDR3 is 15 residues long. CDR1 is MNHEY, CDR2 SVGAGI, per germline. V lost 2 bases, J lost 0 bases, and 8 bases lay in between. CDR3 loop: CASSYRGYSNQPQHF. The CDR3 region has the DNA TGTGCCAGCAGTTACCGGGGGTATAGCAATCAGCCCCAGCATTTT.

V is TRBV6-5 and J is TRBJ1-2, with D possibly TRBD1 on 5 matching bases. Germline loops: CDR1 MNHEY, CDR2 SVGAGI. Trimming took 6 bases from V and 6 from J, leaving 20 bases between them. This CDR3 contains 15 residues. CDR3 residues: CASSNRRAGTDGYTF. For the CDR3, the DNA is TGTGCCAGCAGCAATCGTCGGGCAGGGACGGATGGCTACACCTTC.

The V and J genes are TRBV20-1 and TRBJ1-5; 10 bases align to TRBD1. Germline V gene lookup returns CDR1 DFQATT and CDR2 SNEGSKA (reference sequence). The CDR3 consists of 14 residues. With V trimmed by 5 bases and J by 9 bases, 10 bases remained unmatched. CDR3 loop: CSAPGQGILRPQHF. The CDR3 coding sequence is TGCAGTGCTCCGGGACAGGGGATTCTGAGGCCCCAGCATTTT.

The rearrangement uses TRBV15 and TRBJ1-1, with D uncertain. The germline V and J ends were trimmed by 0 bases and 11 bases, with 16 bases remaining between them. Germline V gene sequence: CDR1 LNHNV, CDR2 YYDKDF (reference sequence). There are 14 residues in the CDR3. The CDR3: CATSRDGWPQTAFF. In DNA form, the CDR3 reads TGTGCCACCAGCAGAGATGGGTGGCCCCAAACGGCTTTCTTT.

This clonotype was found once. J is TRBJ2-5 and V is TRBV29-1, with D maybe TRBD1 (6 bases). Germline values: CDR1 SQVTM, CDR2 ANQGSEA. The CDR3 has 15 residues. Deletions cut 3 bases from V and 4 bases from J, with 18 bases between. CDR3 nucleotides: TGCAGCGTTGATAGGAGCGCAGGGGTGGGAGAGACCCAGTACTTC. Translation: CSVDRSAGVGETQYF.

The chain employs TRBV7-3 and TRBJ2-2; D call uncertain. Germline CDR1 and CDR2: SGHTA and FQGTGA. The CDR3 contains 14 residues. V was trimmed by 5 bases and J by 6 bases, leaving 13 bases between them. The CDR3: CASSQTLGPGELFF. In DNA, the CDR3 is TGTGCCAGCAGCCAAACCCTAGGGCCCGGGGAGCTGTTTTTT.

This clonotype was picked up a small number of times. The rearrangement joins TRBV30 to TRBJ1-5, with D possibly being TRBD1 (5 bases). V was trimmed by 0 bases and J by 4 bases, leaving 13 bases between them. This CDR3 comprises 15 residues. CDR1 GTSNPN and CDR2 SVGIG come from the germline V gene (reference sequence). CDR3 sequence reads: CAWSVSGDGNQPQHF. CDR3 DNA: TGTGCCTGGAGTGTATCGGGGGACGGAAATCAGCCCCAGCATTTT. The whole variable domain, filled in from reference TRBV30 and TRBJ1-5, reads SQTIHQWPATLVQPVGSPLSLECTVEGTSNPNLYWYRQAAGRGLQLLFYSVGIGQISSEVPQNLSASRPQDRQFILSSKKLLLSDSGFYLCAWSVSGDGNQPQHFGDGTRLSIL.

This clonotype was seen only once. The CDR3 loop reads CASSSDRQGGGYTF. CDR3 nucleotide sequence: TGTGCCAGCAGCTCTGACCGGCAGGGAGGTGGCTACACCTTC. The chain joins TRBV7-2 to TRBJ1-2; weak D call: TRBD1 (5 bases). Germline V gives CDR1 SGHTA, CDR2 FQGNSA. This CDR3 is built from 14 residues. Trimming left V 4 bases short and J 7 bases short, with 16 bases between.